Each of the 25 T cell receptor beta chains below was sequenced from the same sample in a study of regulatory T cells in long-lasting Graves disease. The time point was: newly diagnosed GD, antithyroid drugs for less than 3 months. PBMC RNA served as the TCR library source. Arm-PCR with iRepertoire HTBI primers amplified the CDR3 regions for these TCR beta libraries. One entry per CDR3 protein results from TCRdb running MiXCR on the multiplex PCR reads. Of hundreds of thousands of distinct CDR3 sequences listed, around 15% were seen once; the top ten hold roughly 18%. These same data were also listed under a study on T cells in Graves' hyperthyroidism and ophthalmopathy.

The sequences come from peripheral blood mononuclear cells (PBMCs), collected at new diagnosis, from a patient treated with antithyroid drugs. Every receptor here comes from a woman aged 30 to 39 with Graves disease.

The table lists this clonotype with many counts. The V gene is TRBV20-1, the J gene TRBJ1-2; D gene unclear. CDR1 DFQATT and CDR2 SNEGSKA come from the germline V gene (reference sequence). The CDR3 is 12 residues long. V gave up 1 base and J gave up 4 bases, with 7 bases separating them. The CDR3 spells CSARGQVYGYTF. The CDR3 DNA reads TGCAGTGCTAGAGGGCAGGTCTATGGCTACACCTTC.

This clonotype has at least ten counts. The chain has TRBV15 and TRBJ2-5, with 7 positions matching TRBD2. V lost 4 bases, J lost 0 bases, and 5 bases stayed unmatched. The CDR3 contains 15 residues. The germline CDR1 and CDR2 sequences are LNHNV and YYDKDF (reference sequence). In nucleotides, the CDR3 is TGTGCCACCAGCAAACGGGAGGAGTACCAAGAGACCCAGTACTTC. Amino acid sequence: CATSKREEYQETQYF.

The sample holds many counts of this clonotype. V is TRBV28 and J is TRBJ2-2, with TRBD1 as a possible D gene (6 bases). In germline, CDR1 is MDHEN, CDR2 SYDVKM. CDR3 size: 13 residues. V was trimmed by 6 bases and J by 4 bases, leaving 9 bases between them. The CDR3 protein is CASSPRGTGELFF. The CDR3 DNA reads TGTGCCAGCAGCCCCAGGGGCACCGGGGAGCTGTTTTTT. Drawing the rest from reference TRBV28 and TRBJ2-2, the complete variable domain is DVKVTQSSRYLVKRTGEKVFLECVQDMDHENMFWYRQDPGLGLRLIYFSYDVKMKEKGDIPEGYSVSREKKERFSLILESASTNQTSMYLCASSPRGTGELFFGEGSRLTVL.

In its sample, this clonotype was seen many times. The chain links TRBV7-9 to TRBJ1-2; tentative D call: TRBD1 (5 bases). The germline V gene encodes CDR1 SEHNR and CDR2 FQNEAQ (reference sequence). The CDR3 sequence is 14 residues long. Trimming took off 1 base at V and 8 bases at J, with 14 bases between the two ends. CDR3: CASSLGSGTGGYTF. Written as DNA, the CDR3 is TGTGCCAGCAGCTTAGGATCGGGGACGGGCGGCTACACCTTC.

With respect to this clonotype: A much larger clone differs from this one at a single base, so this may be a read error. CDR3 residues: CAIRATSGNTVYF. The CDR3 DNA is TGTGCCATACGGGCAACCTCTGGAAACACCGTATATTTT. The rearrangement uses TRBV2 and TRBJ1-3; D ambiguous. This CDR3 is built from 13 residues. Germline CDR1 and CDR2: SNHLY and FYNNEI.

This chain joins TRBV12-5 and TRBJ2-3; possibly TRBD1 or TRBD2 for D (5 bases each). V lost 0 bases and J 6 bases, leaving 28 bases between the germline ends. Germline CDR1 LGHNT, CDR2 FRNRAP. This CDR3 is 20 amino acids long. The DNA for the CDR3 is TGTGCTAGTGGTTTGGTTTTAACCGCGTCGCTTTCGGGGCAACGCGATACGCAGTATTTT. It yields the protein CASGLVLTASLSGQRDTQYF.

V gene TRBV5-6 combines with J gene TRBJ1-1, with D tentatively TRBD1 (5 bases). The V and J ends lost 2 bases and 5 bases respectively, with 28 bases between them. The CDR3 has 19 amino acids. Germline CDR1 reads SGHDT; CDR2 reads YYEEEE. The CDR3 here is CASSLVFQGSLLPRTEAFF. Here the CDR3 DNA reads TGTGCCAGCAGCTTAGTATTCCAGGGCAGTTTACTTCCGAGGACTGAAGCTTTCTTT.

This chain links TRBV20-1 with TRBJ1-5, with 7 bases identical to TRBD1. The J segment lost 2 bases and the V segment lost 6 bases, leaving 7 bases of the junction unmatched. The CDR3 is 14 amino acids. Germline assignment: CDR1 DFQATT and CDR2 SNEGSKA (reference sequence). The CDR3, as DNA: TGCAGTGCCCCTCAGACAGGGCGCAATCAGCCCCAGCATTTT. Protein: CSAPQTGRNQPQHF.

In the case of this clonotype: It may be a read error: a sequence one base away is much more abundant. The V call is TRBV2, the J call TRBJ1-6; D ambiguous. The CDR3 runs 14 residues. V lost 2 bases and J 9 bases, leaving 11 bases between the germline ends. Germline-derived CDR1 and CDR2 are SNHLY and FYNNEI. The CDR3 DNA reads TGTGCCAGCAGTGAACACTTAGGAAGTTCACCCCTCCACTTT. Amino acids: CASSEHLGSSPLHF.

The gene calls are TRBV3-1 and TRBJ2-7, with TRBD2 matching over 7 bases. This CDR3 contains 14 residues. The V and J ends lost 1 base and 3 bases, in that order; junction bases with no gene match: 3. The germline CDR1 and CDR2 sequences are LGHDT and YNNKEL (reference sequence). The CDR3 DNA reads as TGTGCCAGCAGCCAAGCTAGCGGAGTCTACGAGCAGTACTTC. It yields the protein CASSQASGVYEQYF.

This sequence joins TRBV30 and TRBJ1-6, with D perhaps matching TRBD1 (6 bases). This CDR3 has 13 residues. Looked up from germline, CDR1 is GTSNPN and CDR2 is SVGIG (reference sequence). Trimming removed 7 bases at V and 10 bases at J, with 17 bases between. The CDR3 reads CALTRGQESPLHF. The CDR3 DNA is TGTGCCTTGACCCGGGGGCAGGAGTCACCCCTCCACTTT. The full variable domain, completed using reference TRBV30 and TRBJ1-6, is SQTIHQWPATLVQPVGSPLSLECTVEGTSNPNLYWYRQAAGRGLQLLFYSVGIGQISSEVPQNLSASRPQDRQFILSSKKLLLSDSGFYLCALTRGQESPLHFGNGTRLTVT.

There are many counts of this clonotype. CDR3 sequence: CASSAETQETQYF. CDR3 bases: TGTGCCAGCAGCGCGGAAACCCAAGAGACCCAGTACTTC. This chain uses TRBV28 with TRBJ2-5; D unresolved. CDR3 length: 13 residues. The germline gives CDR1 MDHEN, CDR2 SYDVKM. The V end was cut by 6 bases, the J end by 1 base, with 9 bases between.

A few counts support this clonotype. This chain connects TRBV28 to TRBJ1-3, with a weak D call TRBD1 (5 bases). CDR3 length equals 14 residues. V lost 3 bases and J 2 bases, leaving 8 bases between the germline ends. Germline V lookup: CDR1 MDHEN, CDR2 SYDVKM. CDR3 in amino acids: CASSFWTTGNTIYF. DNA for the CDR3: TGTGCCAGCAGTTTCTGGACAACTGGAAACACCATATATTTT.

This clonotype has only a few counts. The chain is built from TRBV7-2 and TRBJ1-2, with a possible D match to TRBD1 (6 bases). V shed 5 bases and J shed 2 bases, with 15 bases lying between them. Germline V lookup: CDR1 SGHTA, CDR2 FQGNSA. This CDR3 contains 15 residues. The CDR3 region has the DNA TGTGCCAGCAGCCGGGACATTGGGAAAAACTATGGCTACACCTTC. As protein: CASSRDIGKNYGYTF. The whole variable domain, remainder taken from reference TRBV7-2 and TRBJ1-2, is GAGVSQSPSNKVTEKGKDVELRCDPISGHTALYWYRQSLGQGLEFLIYFQGNSAPDKSGLPSDRFSAERTGGSVSTLTIQRTQQEDSAVYLCASSRDIGKNYGYTFGSGTRLTVV.

This clonotype was picked up many times. This chain links TRBV20-1 with TRBJ2-5, with a weak D call TRBD2 (6 bases). CDR1 and CDR2 (germline): DFQATT, SNEGSKA (reference sequence). V lost 3 bases, J lost 5 bases, and 13 bases lay in between. The CDR3 covers 13 residues. The CDR3 bases are TGCAGTGCTAGGAACGGGGGTCCGGAGACCCAGTACTTC. Translating it yields CSARNGGPETQYF.

The V gene is TRBV19, the J gene TRBJ2-1; a possible D gene is TRBD2 (5 bases). The germline V gene encodes CDR1 LNHDA and CDR2 SQIVND (reference sequence). V was clipped by 4 bases and J by 6 bases, with 16 bases between them. The CDR3 runs 15 residues. CDR3 in DNA: TGTGCCAGTAGTAGAGGGAGCAGCTTACGCAATGAGCAGTTCTTC. Amino acid sequence: CASSRGSSLRNEQFF.

About this clonotype: One end of the junction is discordant with germline, which a read error may explain. The chain couples TRBV15 to TRBJ1-3, with a tentative D call TRBD1 (5 bases). CDR1 LNHNV and CDR2 YYDKDF come from the germline V gene (reference sequence). The CDR3 runs 16 residues. CDR3 nucleotide sequence: TGTGCCACCAGCAAAAGGTCAGGGAGTCCTGGAAACACCACATATTTT. Its protein product is CATSKRSGSPGNTTYF.

This clonotype was counted ten times or more. The rearrangement joins TRBV6-1 to TRBJ2-7, with TRBD1 identical over 11 bases. Germline V gives CDR1 MNHNS, CDR2 SASEGT. This CDR3 is 14 amino acids long. Trimming took 7 bases from V and 6 from J; bases not matched to a gene: 8. In nucleotides, the CDR3 is TGTGCCAGCAAGGAGGACAGGGGGCTTGGCGAGCAGTACTTC. It yields the protein CASKEDRGLGEQYF.

This clonotype was recorded at least ten times. The rearrangement links TRBV10-1 to TRBJ2-7, with a tentative D call TRBD2 (5 bases). V was pared by 0 bases and J by 0 bases, with 9 bases between. Germline-derived CDR1 and CDR2 are WNHNN and SYGVQD (reference sequence). The CDR3 has 15 amino acids. CDR3 sequence (DNA): TGCGCCAGCAGTGAGTCCGGGGTCAGCTCCTACGAGCAGTACTTC. It yields the protein CASSESGVSSYEQYF.

The gene calls are TRBV7-9 and TRBJ2-7, with D perhaps matching TRBD1 (6 bases). Germline V gives CDR1 SEHNR, CDR2 FQNEAQ (reference sequence). CDR3 length: 17 amino acids. Between the trimmed V and J ends, which lost 3 bases and 6 bases, there was a span of 24 bases. CDR3 sequence reads: CASSFPSTTGLLGEQYF. DNA for the CDR3: TGTGCCAGCAGCTTCCCCAGCACGACAGGCCTGTTGGGCGAGCAGTACTTC.

The rearrangement uses TRBV27 and TRBJ1-1; D uncertain. The CDR3 runs to 14 residues. V shed 7 bases and J shed 1 base, with 13 bases lying between them. Germline V gene sequence: CDR1 MNHEY, CDR2 SMNVEV (reference sequence). CDR3 in DNA: TGTGCCAGCACCGCGACGGGAGAGAACACTGAAGCTTTCTTT. This encodes CASTATGENTEAFF.

On this clonotype itself: The junction departs from the called germline gene at one end, perhaps through a read error. The chain joins TRBV6-2 or TRBV6-3 to TRBJ2-7, with TRBD2 matching over 15 bases. This CDR3 is built from 13 residues. The V gene's germline CDR1 is MNHEY and CDR2 SVGEGT. The DNA of the CDR3 is TGTGCCAGCAGAGGGACTAGCGGGAGGTCTCCTGCCTTC. Protein sequence: CASRGTSGRSPAF.

This rearrangement joins TRBV19 to TRBJ2-6; D perhaps matches TRBD1 (6 bases). V was pared by 7 bases and J by 0 bases, with 13 bases between. CDR1 and CDR2 (germline): LNHDA, SQIVND (reference sequence). The CDR3 length is 16 residues. The CDR3 loop is CASKHTGSSGANVLTF. Here the CDR3 DNA reads TGTGCCAGTAAACATACAGGGAGCTCTGGGGCCAACGTCCTGACTTTC.

This clonotype was observed a few times. The chain joins TRBV3-1 to TRBJ1-6; weak D call: TRBD1 (5 bases). V was cut by 3 bases and J by 7 bases, with 10 bases left in between. This CDR3 is built from 14 residues. Germline CDR1 reads LGHDT; CDR2 reads YNNKEL (reference sequence). In DNA, the CDR3 is TGTGCCAGCAGCCATCAGGGTTTGAATTCACCCCTCCACTTT. Translated: CASSHQGLNSPLHF.

The chain has TRBV20-1 and TRBJ2-5; tentative D call: TRBD1 (5 bases). The germline V and J ends were trimmed by 4 bases and 2 bases, with 5 bases remaining between them. The CDR3 length is 11 residues. Germline V lookup: CDR1 DFQATT, CDR2 SNEGSKA (reference sequence). The CDR3 DNA follows: TGCAGTGCTAACAGGCAAGAGACCCAGTACTTC. Translation gives CSANRQETQYF.